The clone carrying this TCR beta chain came up many times. As yet, its antigen is unknown. CDR3 length: 13 residues. Germline CDR1 MGHRA, CDR2 YSYEKL. V was clipped by 1 base and J by 8 bases, with 9 bases between them. The sample belongs to a study of T cell repertoires in cytomegalovirus infection. Study overall: Evidence of both CMV infection and a matching HLA type came from public TCR beta signatures. Study-wide results and limits: Based on cumulative public TCR beta family frequency, carriers of CMV plus the relevant HLA were identified.

TCRdb processed the reads anew with MiXCR; each CDR3 protein has one entry. The sample records approximately 500,000 distinct CDR3 sequences, 16% being singletons. This TCR derives from a human donor in good health (CMV status not recorded). Some clones in this sample may be carry-over from other donors' samples. The chain carries TRBV4-1 and TRBJ1-5, with D unclear. The sequenced sample was CD8+ T cells from PBMCs. The CDR3 reads CASSQGFKKPQHF. The CDR3 nucleotides read TGCGCCAGCAGCCAAGGGTTCAAGAAGCCCCAGCATTTT.